This T cell receptor beta chain was recovered during a study of CD8 T cells in ankylosing spondylitis. This CDR3 contains 21 residues. CDR1 is SGHRS, CDR2 YFSETQ, per germline. V trimming: 4 bases; J trimming: 2 bases; junction bases outside the gene matches: 20. From the 5' RACE reads, TCRdb called clonotypes with MiXCR, one entry per CDR3 protein. The sample lists some 200,000 distinct CDR3 sequences; roughly 13% were seen once. The rearrangement uses TRBV5-1 and TRBJ2-1; 11 bases align to TRBD2. The clonotype originates from a male donor with ankylosing spondylitis or in good health (not recorded which). Sequencing was done on a sample of blood, either unsorted or a sorted T cell fraction (not recorded which). For the CDR3, the DNA is TGCGCCAGCAGCGAGCCGGGGGGTAGCGGGAGGGACATGAGCCCCTACAATGAGCAGTTCTTC. Its protein product is CASSEPGGSGRDMSPYNEQFF. The variable domain in full, with the rest retrieved from reference TRBV5-1 and TRBJ2-1, is KAGVTQTPRYLIKTRGQQVTLSCSPISGHRSVSWYQQTPGQGLQFLFEYFSETQRNKGNFPGRFSGRQFSNSRSEMNVSTLELGDSALYLCASSEPGGSGRDMSPYNEQFFGPGTRLTVL.